These 13 T cell receptor beta chains were all obtained from the same sample, sequenced in a study of blood T cell repertoires in COVID-19. Profiling relied on immunoSEQ multiplex PCR, and the TCRdb table lists in-frame clones only, not all of them. The sample holds fewer than 350,000 clones, about 86% seen once. Material for sequencing was peripheral blood. All receptors come from a young woman who had recovered from COVID-19.

The CDR3 loop is CASSRGQGANYNSPLHF. Here the CDR3 DNA reads TGTGCCAGTAGTAGAGGACAGGGGGCCAACTATAATTCACCCCTCCACTTT. The chain links TRBV19 to TRBJ1-6; 11 bases map to TRBD1. V trimming: 4 bases; J trimming: 3 bases; junction bases outside the gene matches: 5. Germline-derived CDR1 and CDR2 are LNHDA and SQIVND (reference sequence). This CDR3 has 17 residues.

The gene calls are TRBV2 and TRBJ1-2; the D gene is possibly TRBD1 (5 bases). The V end lost 8 bases, the J end lost 8 bases, and 15 bases lay between the germline ends. The germline CDR1 and CDR2 sequences are SNHLY and FYNNEI. This CDR3 is built from 12 residues. The CDR3 coding sequence is TGTGCCAGCCCCGGTGGGGCGGAAGGCTACACCTTC. This sequence encodes CASPGGAEGYTF.

The rearrangement uses TRBV6-6 and TRBJ1-1, with 7 nucleotides matching TRBD1. Germline trimming cut 7 bases from V and 3 bases from J; bases unmatched to any gene: 8. This CDR3 is built from 14 residues. CDR1 is MNHNY and CDR2 is SVGAGI in the germline V gene (reference sequence). The CDR3 bases are TGTGCCAGCACGCCAGGGGGGCCCGACACTGAAGCTTTCTTT. This gives the protein CASTPGGPDTEAFF.

This rearrangement joins TRBV7-6 to TRBJ2-7, with D hard to call. Germline values: CDR1 SGHVS, CDR2 FNYEAQ. V gave up 2 bases and J gave up 0 bases, with 5 bases separating them. The CDR3 has 13 residues. CDR3 in amino acids: CASSLHSSYEQYF. CDR3 coding DNA: TGTGCCAGCAGCTTACATAGCTCCTACGAGCAGTACTTC.

J is TRBJ1-1 and V is TRBV3-1 (or the pseudogene TRBV3-2); 9 bases agree with TRBD1. Germline V CDR1 and CDR2: LGHDT, YNNKEL (reference sequence). The J segment lost 5 bases and the V segment lost 3 bases, leaving 7 bases of the junction unmatched. The length of the CDR3 is 15 residues. CDR3 residues: CASSQGQGAGTEAFF. CDR3 sequence (DNA): TGTGCCAGCAGCCAGGGACAGGGAGCCGGGACTGAAGCTTTCTTT.

V and J are TRBV7-6 and TRBJ2-7; 9 bases map to TRBD2. CDR1 SGHVS and CDR2 FNYEAQ come from the germline V gene. Unmatched junction bases numbered 8, after V lost 2 bases and J lost 3 bases. The CDR3 runs to 16 residues. The chain's CDR3 is CASSLTESSGIYEQYF. CDR3 sequence (DNA): TGTGCCAGCAGCTTAACTGAATCTAGCGGGATCTACGAGCAGTACTTC.

Note on this clone: One end of the junction varies from germline; a read error may be responsible. The rearrangement links TRBV7-7 to TRBJ1-6, with TRBD1 identical over 8 bases. In germline, CDR1 is SSHAT, CDR2 FNYEAQ (reference sequence). The CDR3 is 15 amino acids. In DNA, the CDR3 is TGTGCTAGCAGCTTTCCGGACAGGGTGGATTCACCCCTCCACTTT. Protein sequence: CASSFPDRVDSPLHF.

The chain uses TRBV5-6 and TRBJ1-5, with D perhaps TRBD1 (5 bases). CDR1 is SGHDT, CDR2 YYEEEE, per germline. Between the trimmed V and J ends, which lost 3 bases and 4 bases, there was a span of 11 bases. CDR3 length equals 14 residues. Written as DNA, the CDR3 is TGTGCCAGCAGCTATAGGGGTGCAAATCAGCCCCAGCATTTT. Residues: CASSYRGANQPQHF.

The chain is built from TRBV6-1 and TRBJ1-2; unclear D gene. The CDR3 covers 15 residues. Trimming took 0 bases from V and 6 from J, leaving 14 bases between them. CDR1 is MNHNS, CDR2 SASEGT, per germline. The CDR3 DNA sequence: TGTGCCAGCAGTGAAGCGGAGGTTGCGGGTGATGGCTACACCTTC. Protein product: CASSEAEVAGDGYTF.

The rearrangement links TRBV19 to TRBJ2-7; no clear D gene. The V end lost 3 bases, the J end lost 1 base, and 7 bases lay between the germline ends. Germline CDR1 LNHDA, CDR2 SQIVND (reference sequence). The CDR3 is made up of 13 amino acids. The DNA of the CDR3 is TGTGCCAGTAGTATTAGCATTTCCTACGAGCAGTACTTC. It specifies CASSISISYEQYF.

The V and J genes are TRBV5-4 and TRBJ2-1, with TRBD2 matching over 7 bases. Per germline, CDR1 SGHNT and CDR2 YYREEE (reference sequence). The junction had 2 bases not matched to a gene; V was cut back by 0 bases and J by 8 bases. The CDR3 has 13 residues. CDR3 in amino acids: CASSLAGGHEQFF. The CDR3 DNA reads TGTGCCAGCAGCTTGGCGGGGGGTCATGAGCAGTTCTTC. The entire variable domain, with the rest obtained from reference TRBV5-4 and TRBJ2-1, is as follows: ETGVTQSPTHLIKTRGQQVTLRCSSQSGHNTVSWYQQALGQGPQFIFQYYREEENGRGNFPPRFSGLQFPNYSSELNVNALELDDSALYLCASSLAGGHEQFFGPGTRLTVL.

The rearrangement links TRBV6-2 or TRBV6-3 to TRBJ2-1; 8 nucleotides match TRBD2. The length of the CDR3 is 17 residues. V was clipped by 4 bases and J by 3 bases; unmatched bases: 11. Germline V gives CDR1 MNHEY, CDR2 SVGEGT. The CDR3: CASSSSPGLDRYNEQFF. The CDR3 bases are TGTGCCAGCAGTTCTTCCCCGGGACTAGATCGCTACAATGAGCAGTTCTTC.

The CDR3 region has the DNA TGTGCCAGCAGAGCGGGACAGGGGTGGGATACGCAGTATTTT. Translated, it gives CASRAGQGWDTQYF. The V call is TRBV6-5, the J call TRBJ2-3; TRBD1 matches at 10 bases. Trimming at V came to 6 bases and at J to 6 bases, leaving 6 bases not matched to a gene. Germline V gene sequence: CDR1 MNHEY, CDR2 SVGAGI. The CDR3 has 14 residues.